These 30 T cell receptor beta chains originate from one sample sequenced in a study of shared clonotypes between healthy human individuals. Clones were sequenced by immunoSEQ multiplex PCR, and TCRdb holds only the in-frame ones, with some missing. This table has 550,000 to 700,000 clones, 73% appearing once. What was sequenced was memory CD4+ T cells sorted from blood. Subset reported: CD45RA-negative fraction. All receptors derive from a woman in her twenties or thirties in good health.

There are a few counts of this clone. This CDR3 reads CASSSNGQVGNQPQHF. For the CDR3, the DNA is TGTGCCAGCAGTTCGAACGGACAGGTTGGCAATCAGCCCCAGCATTTT. J is TRBJ1-5 and V is TRBV27; 7 bases fit TRBD1. The J segment lost 2 bases and the V segment lost 4 bases, leaving 8 bases of the junction unmatched. CDR1 is MNHEY and CDR2 is SMNVEV in the germline V gene (reference sequence). This CDR3 has 16 residues.

This clone has more than one count but fewer than ten. The J gene is TRBJ2-7, the V gene TRBV28; D remains ambiguous. Trimming left V 4 bases short and J 6 bases short, with 13 bases between. The CDR3 loop spans 13 amino acids. Germline CDR1 and CDR2: MDHEN and SYDVKM. CDR3 sequence (DNA): TGTGCCAGCAGTTCCCCCCCAAGGACCGAGCAGTACTTC. Its protein product is CASSSPPRTEQYF.

The chain links TRBV6-5 to TRBJ1-5, with 8 bases that match TRBD1. Germline loops: CDR1 MNHEY, CDR2 SVGAGI. J gave up 3 bases and V 6 bases, and 4 bases lay outside the gene matches. The CDR3 is 14 amino acids. The CDR3 loop reads CASRRGQANQPQHF. The CDR3 nucleotides read TGTGCCAGCAGGAGGGGACAGGCCAATCAGCCCCAGCATTTT.

The J gene is TRBJ1-4, the V gene TRBV28; D remains ambiguous. The CDR3 spans 13 residues. Germline-derived CDR1 and CDR2 are MDHEN and SYDVKM. V lost 10 bases and J 7 bases, leaving 16 bases between the germline ends. CDR3 coding DNA: TGTGCCATCGAACATCCGGGGAGTGAAAAACTGTTTTTT. Translating it yields CAIEHPGSEKLFF.

The chain is built from TRBV14 and TRBJ1-1; D unresolved. The CDR3 runs to 14 residues. The V gene's germline CDR1 is SGHDN and CDR2 FVKESK. The ends were cut back, 4 bases at V and 8 bases at J, with 17 bases in the middle. Here the CDR3 DNA reads TGTGCCAGCAGCCGAAGTAGTTCGGTTGCCGAAGCTTTCTTT. Translated: CASSRSSSVAEAFF. The whole variable domain, filled in from reference TRBV14 and TRBJ1-1, reads EAGVTQFPSHSVIEKGQTVTLRCDPISGHDNLYWYRRVMGKEIKFLLHFVKESKQDESGMPNNRFLAERTGGTYSTLKVQPAELEDSGVYFCASSRSSSVAEAFFGQGTRLTVV.

The V gene is TRBV6-5, the J gene TRBJ2-7; possibly TRBD1 or TRBD2 for D (5 bases each). V was clipped by 4 bases and J by 5 bases, with 21 bases between them. Germline CDR1 reads MNHEY; CDR2 reads SVGAGI. The length of the CDR3 is 16 residues. CDR3 DNA sequence: TGTGCCAGCAGTTTCTCTTACACGGGACCTGGCCACGAGCAGTACTTC. Translating it yields CASSFSYTGPGHEQYF.

This clone was detected ten times or more. The rearrangement links TRBV28 to TRBJ2-7; D is uncertain. The CDR3 sequence is 15 residues long. Germline V gene data show CDR1 as MDHEN and CDR2 as SYDVKM. V lost 10 bases and J 6 bases, leaving 25 bases between the germline ends. CDR3 sequence reads: CATYPPGPRKTEQYF. CDR3 coding DNA: TGTGCCACTTACCCCCCGGGCCCTAGGAAGACCGAGCAGTACTTC.

The gene calls are TRBV6-6 and TRBJ1-3; weak D call: TRBD1 (5 bases). The CDR3 extends over 14 amino acids. V lost 6 bases, J lost 2 bases, and 11 bases lay in between. Germline V CDR1 and CDR2: MNHNY, SVGAGI (reference sequence). Written as DNA, the CDR3 is TGTGCCAGCAGAAAGACAGATCCTGGAAACACCATATATTTT. Amino acids: CASRKTDPGNTIYF.

This chain links TRBV7-8 with TRBJ2-6; D unclear. Germline loops: CDR1 SGHVS, CDR2 FQNEAQ. The CDR3 totals 17 residues. Trimming shortened V by 4 bases and J by 0 bases, and 13 bases separated the two germline ends. The CDR3 sequence is CASSSHSSSSGANVLTF. The CDR3 DNA reads as TGTGCCAGCAGCTCCCACAGCAGCAGCTCTGGGGCCAACGTCCTGACTTTC.

The V and J genes are TRBV11-2 and TRBJ2-1; 8 bases map to TRBD2. This CDR3 contains 15 residues. V trimming: 5 bases; J trimming: 0 bases; junction bases outside the gene matches: 3. The germline V gene encodes CDR1 SGHAT and CDR2 FQNNGV. The CDR3 reads CASSLSGNSYNEQFF. Here the CDR3 DNA reads TGTGCCAGCAGCCTTAGCGGGAACTCCTACAATGAGCAGTTCTTC.

This clone was seen only a few times. The J gene is TRBJ2-5, the V gene TRBV10-3; D might be TRBD1 or TRBD2, each matching 5 bases. Germline CDR1 is ENHRY and CDR2 is SYGVKD. CDR3 length equals 14 residues. V was cut by 6 bases and J by 2 bases, with 13 bases left in between. CDR3 protein: CAISQGPPQETQYF. DNA of the CDR3: TGTGCCATCAGCCAGGGACCCCCACAAGAGACCCAGTACTTC.

V and J are TRBV20-1 and TRBJ2-5, with no clear D. The CDR3 sequence is 11 residues long. The V and J ends lost 8 bases and 2 bases respectively, with 9 bases between them. Germline V gives CDR1 DFQATT, CDR2 SNEGSKA (reference sequence). CDR3 sequence: CSIDAQETQYF. CDR3 nucleotide sequence: TGCAGTATAGACGCGCAAGAGACCCAGTACTTC.

This clone was observed once. A far more abundant clone sits one base away, making this likely a read error. Other DNA sequences in the sample encode the same CDR3. This chain joins TRBV2 and TRBJ2-7; D is possibly TRBD1 (5 bases). Germline CDR1 SNHLY, CDR2 FYNNEI. The CDR3 extends over 15 amino acids. Trimming took 8 bases from V and 4 from J, leaving 21 bases between them. CDR3 in amino acids: CASPKTRDVTYEQYF. The DNA for the CDR3 is TGTGCCAGCCCAAAGACCAGGGATGTCACTTACGAGCAGTACTTC.

There are many counts of this clone. The J gene is TRBJ2-7, the V gene TRBV7-2; D unclear. This CDR3 has 14 residues. The ends were cut back, 1 base at V and 3 bases at J, with 10 bases in the middle. Germline V lookup: CDR1 SGHTA, CDR2 FQGNSA. DNA for the CDR3: TGTGCCAGCAGCTTAGGATCCCAAAACTACGAGCAGTACTTC. This gives the protein CASSLGSQNYEQYF. The variable domain in full, completed from reference TRBV7-2 and TRBJ2-7, reads GAGVSQSPSNKVTEKGKDVELRCDPISGHTALYWYRQSLGQGLEFLIYFQGNSAPDKSGLPSDRFSAERTGGSVSTLTIQRTQQEDSAVYLCASSLGSQNYEQYFGPGTRLTVT.

This clone was detected a few times. The V call is TRBV29-1, the J call TRBJ2-2, with D unclear. Germline V gene data show CDR1 as SQVTM and CDR2 as ANQGSEA. The CDR3 has 11 residues. V dropped 8 bases and J dropped 6 bases, with 10 bases sitting between them. As DNA, the CDR3 is TGCAGCCCGAGATACGCCGGGGAGCTGTTTTTT. This encodes CSPRYAGELFF.

The chain joins TRBV11-2 to TRBJ2-6; unclear D gene. V lost 3 bases and J lost 0, with 9 bases in between. Germline V gene sequence: CDR1 SGHAT, CDR2 FQNNGV. The CDR3 totals 16 residues. The CDR3 coding sequence is TGTGCCAGCAGCTTTAGGGCGAGCTCTGGGGCCAACGTCCTGACTTTC. Translated, it gives CASSFRASSGANVLTF. Full variable domain (rest looked up from reference TRBV11-2 and TRBJ2-6): EAGVAQSPRYKIIEKRQSVAFWCNPISGHATLYWYQQILGQGPKLLIQFQNNGVVDDSQLPKDRFSAERLKGVDSTLKIQPAKLEDSAVYLCASSFRASSGANVLTFGAGSRLTVL.

Points on this clone: At the DNA level, this CDR3 is encoded by other sequences in the same sample as well. The CDR3 protein is CASSPQGGSTDTQYF. The DNA of the CDR3 is TGTGCCAGCAGCCCCCAAGGGGGTAGCACAGATACGCAGTATTTT. This chain links TRBV7-2 with TRBJ2-3, with D perhaps matching TRBD1 (6 bases). The V gene lost 5 bases and the J gene lost 0 bases, with 12 bases spanning the gap. Germline V gene lookup returns CDR1 SGHTA and CDR2 FQGNSA. The CDR3 length is 15 residues.

The chain is built from TRBV5-4 and TRBJ2-5; D is possibly TRBD2 (6 bases). V was shortened by 0 bases and J by 5 bases, with 23 bases between the two germline ends. The germline V gene has CDR1 SGHNT and CDR2 YYREEE (reference sequence). The CDR3 has 18 residues. Written as DNA, the CDR3 is TGTGCCAGCAGCTTGGGGGCCGTCTGGGAGGAGGGCCCGGAGACCCAGTACTTC. Translation: CASSLGAVWEEGPETQYF.

The chain uses TRBV21-1 and TRBJ1-1. TRBV21-1 is a recognized pseudogene. CDR3 length: 15 residues. The CDR3 DNA sequence: TGTGCCAGCAGCAAGCAAAAATTCCAGAACACTGAAGCTTTCTTT. Amino acids: CASSKQKFQNTEAFF.

Remarks on this clone: A read error likely explains this, since a far larger clone differs by one base. Other nucleotide sequences in the sample specify the same CDR3. The chain employs TRBV28 and TRBJ2-7, with D perhaps matching TRBD1 (6 bases). CDR1 and CDR2 from the germline V gene are MDHEN and SYDVKM. This CDR3 spans 18 amino acids. The CDR3 spells CATRTADLFESGDSEQYF. The CDR3 DNA reads as TGTGCCACCCGAACCGCCGATCTATTTGAGTCAGGGGATAGCGAGCAGTACTTT.

The chain recombines TRBV5-1 with TRBJ2-1; TRBD1 agrees at 9 bases. The CDR3 consists of 16 residues. Trimming removed 1 base from V and 3 bases from J; junction bases left unmatched: 5. Germline V gene sequence: CDR1 SGHRS, CDR2 YFSETQ. CDR3 in amino acids: CASSLFSGQGYNEQFF. CDR3 coding DNA: TGCGCCAGCAGCTTGTTCTCGGGACAGGGCTACAATGAGCAGTTCTTC.

This clone was counted between two and nine times. The genes are TRBV5-4 and TRBJ2-1; D is perhaps TRBD2 (5 bases). The V gene's germline CDR1 is SGHNT and CDR2 YYREEE (reference sequence). Trimming stripped 0 bases from V and 9 bases from J, with 13 bases between. The CDR3 runs 14 residues. This CDR3 reads CASSLDVRVGEQFF. DNA for the CDR3: TGTGCCAGCAGCTTGGATGTGAGGGTAGGTGAGCAGTTCTTC.

J is TRBJ2-1 and V is TRBV2; D might be TRBD2 (6 bases). The ends were cut back, 1 base at V and 3 bases at J, with 10 bases in the middle. Germline assignment: CDR1 SNHLY and CDR2 FYNNEI. The CDR3 is made up of 15 amino acids. The CDR3 region has the DNA TGTGCCAGCAGTGAAGGTGTGCGGGGCTACAATGAGCAGTTCTTC. Its translation is CASSEGVRGYNEQFF. The variable domain in full, completed from reference TRBV2 and TRBJ2-1, reads EPEVTQTPSHQVTQMGQEVILRCVPISNHLYFYWYRQILGQKVEFLVSFYNNEISEKSEIFDDQFSVERPDGSNFTLKIRSTKLEDSAMYFCASSEGVRGYNEQFFGPGTRLTVL.

This chain links TRBV7-2 with TRBJ2-3, with 11 bases identical to TRBD2. This CDR3 region has 15 residues. In germline, CDR1 is SGHTA, CDR2 FQGNSA. V gave up 4 bases and J gave up 8 bases; unmatched junction bases: 8. CDR3 nucleotide sequence: TGTGCCAGCAGCTCGGGACTAGCGGAGCTAGTTACGCAGTATTTT. This sequence encodes CASSSGLAELVTQYF.

The chain couples TRBV2 to TRBJ1-1; the match to TRBD1 covers 8 bases. The ends lost 4 bases at V and 7 bases at J; junction bases unmatched: 11. CDR3 length equals 15 residues. The germline V gene has CDR1 SNHLY and CDR2 FYNNEI. The CDR3 nucleotides are TGTGCCAGCAGTGCACTTCGGACAGGGCCCCGTGAAGCTTTCTTT. Its protein is CASSALRTGPREAFF.

In regard to this clone: At the DNA level, this CDR3 is encoded by other sequences in the same sample as well. The CDR3 reads CASSGGQGNTEAFF. The CDR3, as DNA: TGCGCCAGCAGCGGCGGACAGGGGAACACTGAAGCTTTCTTT. This sequence joins TRBV5-1 and TRBJ1-1, with TRBD1 identical over 8 bases. This CDR3 region has 14 residues. V shed 4 bases and J 1 base; nucleotides not matched to a gene: 3. CDR1 is SGHRS and CDR2 is YFSETQ in the germline V gene.

V is TRBV28 and J is TRBJ2-5; 9 bases agree with TRBD2. This CDR3 has 15 residues. V lost 4 bases, J lost 6 bases, and 9 bases stayed unmatched. Germline V gives CDR1 MDHEN, CDR2 SYDVKM. The CDR3 here is CASSSNLAGRQTQYF. The CDR3 nucleotides read TGTGCCAGCAGTTCCAACCTAGCGGGAAGACAGACCCAGTACTTC. Supplemented by reference TRBV28 and TRBJ2-5, the full variable domain reads DVKVTQSSRYLVKRTGEKVFLECVQDMDHENMFWYRQDPGLGLRLIYFSYDVKMKEKGDIPEGYSVSREKKERFSLILESASTNQTSMYLCASSSNLAGRQTQYFGPGTRLLVL.

The chain employs TRBV5-1 and TRBJ1-4; D gene ambiguous. CDR1 is SGHRS, CDR2 YFSETQ, per germline. This CDR3 contains 13 residues. The V end lost 3 bases, the J end lost 8 bases, and 11 bases lay between the germline ends. CDR3 DNA: TGCGCCAGCAGCTCCGCACAACCGGAAAAACTGTTTTTT. Its translation: CASSSAQPEKLFF.

This clone was picked up a small number of times. V and J are TRBV5-4 and TRBJ1-4; TRBD1 matches at 7 bases. This CDR3 is built from 16 residues. J was trimmed by 8 bases and V by 2 bases; bases with no gene match: 12. Looked up from germline, CDR1 is SGHNT and CDR2 is YYREEE (reference sequence). The CDR3 DNA sequence: TGTGCCAGCAGCTTTCGACAGGGCTCGGGGGGGGAAAAACTGTTTTTT. Translated, it gives CASSFRQGSGGEKLFF.

The chain uses TRBV2 and TRBJ2-1; 10 nucleotides align to TRBD2. The J segment lost 1 base and the V segment lost 6 bases, leaving 9 bases of the junction unmatched. Germline CDR1 and CDR2: SNHLY and FYNNEI. This CDR3 is 17 amino acids long. The CDR3 bases are TGTGCCAGCAGAAAGCGGGAGGGCCGCGGTTCCTACAATGAGCAGTTCTTC. It yields the protein CASRKREGRGSYNEQFF. The full variable domain, rest sourced from reference TRBV2 and TRBJ2-1, is EPEVTQTPSHQVTQMGQEVILRCVPISNHLYFYWYRQILGQKVEFLVSFYNNEISEKSEIFDDQFSVERPDGSNFTLKIRSTKLEDSAMYFCASRKREGRGSYNEQFFGPGTRLTVL.